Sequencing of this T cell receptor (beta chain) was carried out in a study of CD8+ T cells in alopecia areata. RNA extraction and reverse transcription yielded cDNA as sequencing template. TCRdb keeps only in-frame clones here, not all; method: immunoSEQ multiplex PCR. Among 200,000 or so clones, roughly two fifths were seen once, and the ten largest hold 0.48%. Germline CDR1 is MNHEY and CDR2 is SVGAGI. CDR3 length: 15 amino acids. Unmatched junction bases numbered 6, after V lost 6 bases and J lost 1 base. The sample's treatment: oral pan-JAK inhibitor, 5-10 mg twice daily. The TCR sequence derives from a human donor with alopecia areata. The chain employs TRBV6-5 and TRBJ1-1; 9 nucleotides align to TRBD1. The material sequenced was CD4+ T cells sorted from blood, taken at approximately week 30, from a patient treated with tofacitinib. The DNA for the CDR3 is TGTGCCAGCAGGCGGGACAGGGACTGGAACACTGAAGCTTTCTTT. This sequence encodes CASRRDRDWNTEAFF.